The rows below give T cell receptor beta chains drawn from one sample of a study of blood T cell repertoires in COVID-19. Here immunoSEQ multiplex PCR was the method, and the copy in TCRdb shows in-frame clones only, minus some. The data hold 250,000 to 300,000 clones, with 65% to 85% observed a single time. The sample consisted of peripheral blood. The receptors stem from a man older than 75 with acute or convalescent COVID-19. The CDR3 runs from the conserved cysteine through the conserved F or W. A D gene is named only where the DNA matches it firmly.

CDR3 protein: CATSRANRGDTEAFF
V gene: TRBV15
J gene: TRBJ1-1
D gene: TRBD1

CDR3 protein: CATSRGLADSTDTQYF
V gene: TRBV15
J gene: TRBJ2-3
D gene: TRBD2

CDR3 protein: CASSLEQGRDTQYF
V gene: TRBV5-4
J gene: TRBJ2-3
D gene: TRBD1

CDR3 protein: CASSISDRFTDTQYF
V gene: TRBV19
J gene: TRBJ2-3
D gene: -

CDR3 protein: CASSFAGGRTYEQYF
V gene: TRBV7-2
J gene: TRBJ2-7
D gene: TRBD2

CDR3 protein: CASSWGLAETYEQYF
V gene: TRBV28
J gene: TRBJ2-7
D gene: TRBD2

CDR3 protein: CASSLGTGGPTGELFF
V gene: TRBV7-9
J gene: TRBJ2-2
D gene: TRBD1

CDR3 protein: CAISVAGTTRETQYF
V gene: TRBV10-3
J gene: TRBJ2-5
D gene: TRBD2

CDR3 protein: CASSGQGIDQPQHF
V gene: TRBV18
J gene: TRBJ1-5
D gene: TRBD1

CDR3 protein: CASSPSGTGVPGAYEQYF
V gene: TRBV4-2
J gene: TRBJ2-7
D gene: TRBD1